The sequence of this T cell receptor beta chain was determined in a study of cytomegalovirus exposure and HLA in healthy donors. Study-level results: The availability of immune exposure information extended only to CMV serostatus.

The V segment lost 8 bases and the J segment 1 base; nucleotides outside the gene matches: 5. Germline CDR1 SNHLY, CDR2 FYNNEI. The CDR3 extends over 16 amino acids. This clone was seen only a few times. The target antigen is unknown. The PCR contained 60 Vbeta and 13 Jbeta primers. The method was immunoSEQ multiplex PCR; TCRdb's version includes in-frame clones alone and lacks a portion of them. The sample records about 160,000 clones, 82% being singletons. The chain couples TRBV2 to TRBJ2-1; 13 nucleotides match TRBD2. The sequence was obtained from a girl aged 2-15 years in good health and CMV-seropositive. The sample consisted of PBMCs. The DNA for the CDR3 is TGTGCCAGCGGGACTAGCGGGATTTCGTCCTACAATGAGCAGTTCTTC. Its protein product is CASGTSGISSYNEQFF.